The 16 T cell receptor beta chains below were found in one sample sequenced in a study of CD8 T cells in ankylosing spondylitis. TCRdb analysed the 5' RACE reads with MiXCR anew, one entry per CDR3 protein. This sample has hundreds of thousands of distinct CDR3 sequences, with 12% found just once. No antigens are known for them. General observations from the study: A motif of roughly 8 highly homologous TCR beta variants was seen as apparently characteristic of ankylosing spondylitis blood.

Sequenced: blood, either unsorted or a sorted T cell fraction (not recorded which). These receptors were obtained from a male donor with ankylosing spondylitis.

The chain carries TRBV7-9 and TRBJ2-1; D is perhaps TRBD1 or TRBD2 (5 bases each). Trimming took off 3 bases at V and 13 bases at J, with 10 bases between the two ends. The germline V gene has CDR1 SEHNR and CDR2 FQNEAQ (reference sequence). There are 11 residues in the CDR3. The CDR3 spells CASSFRDRQFF. The DNA for the CDR3 is TGTGCCAGCAGCTTCCGGGACCGACAGTTCTTC.

This clonotype has ten or more counts. This chain links TRBV7-2 with TRBJ1-1, with D hard to call. The CDR3 length is 11 residues. The germline V gene encodes CDR1 SGHTA and CDR2 FQGNSA. The V end was cut by 3 bases, the J end by 7 bases, with 6 bases between. Here the CDR3 reads CASSLFGEAFF. The DNA of the CDR3 is TGTGCCAGCAGCTTGTTTGGTGAAGCTTTCTTT.

This clonotype was observed a few times. This chain uses TRBV7-9 with TRBJ2-7, with D uncertain. Trimming pared 3 bases from V and 8 bases from J, leaving 11 bases between. This CDR3 spans 12 amino acids. In germline, CDR1 is SEHNR, CDR2 FQNEAQ (reference sequence). The CDR3 sequence is CASSFGNSQQYF. The CDR3 nucleotides read TGTGCCAGCAGCTTTGGTAACTCTCAGCAGTACTTC.

This clonotype was seen at least ten times. The V gene is TRBV5-1, the J gene TRBJ2-1; weak D call: TRBD1 (5 bases). In germline, CDR1 is SGHRS, CDR2 YFSETQ. The CDR3 is 14 residues long. Trimming stripped 1 base from V and 5 bases from J, with 10 bases between. The CDR3 spells CASSLRGDNNEQFF. The CDR3 bases are TGCGCCAGCAGCTTGAGGGGCGACAACAATGAGCAGTTCTTC.

This chain links TRBV15 with TRBJ2-5, with a possible D match to TRBD1 (6 bases). The CDR3 extends over 12 amino acids. The V and J ends lost 8 bases and 5 bases respectively, with 12 bases between them. Germline assignment: CDR1 LNHNV and CDR2 YYDKDF (reference sequence). CDR3 nucleotides: TGTGCCACCTCAGGGGTCCGGGAGACCCAGTACTTC. It translates to CATSGVRETQYF. Full variable domain (outside the CDR3, taken from reference TRBV15 and TRBJ2-5): DAMVIQNPRYQVTQFGKPVTLSCSQTLNHNVMYWYQQKSSQAPKLLFHYYDKDFNNEADTPDNFQSRRPNTSFCFLDIRSPGLGDTAMYLCATSGVRETQYFGPGTRLLVL.

This clonotype was recorded at least ten times. Its ends do not fully match the called genes, so a read error is possible. This chain links TRBV5-1 with TRBJ2-5; 8 bases align to TRBD2. From germline, CDR1 is SGHRS and CDR2 YFSETQ. The CDR3 is 12 residues long. The CDR3 DNA follows: TGTGCCAGCAGCTTAGCGGGGGAGACCCAGTACTTC. This translates into CASSLAGETQYF.

Only a few counts were recorded for this clonotype. The chain employs TRBV3-1 and TRBJ2-3; 9 bases agree with TRBD1. The V and J ends lost 2 bases and 10 bases, in that order; junction bases with no gene match: 10. CDR1 and CDR2 (germline): LGHDT, YNNKEL (reference sequence). CDR3 size: 15 residues. This CDR3 reads CASSQRDRDWGPQYF. The CDR3 DNA reads as TGTGCCAGCAGCCAAAGGGACAGGGATTGGGGTCCGCAGTATTTT.

This clonotype was recorded a few times. The chain couples TRBV4-3 to TRBJ1-2; D possibly corresponds to TRBD1 (6 bases). V gave up 0 bases and J gave up 4 bases, with 12 bases separating them. Germline CDR1 is LGHNA and CDR2 is YSLEER. CDR3 length: 15 amino acids. This CDR3 reads CASSQDRGPGYGYTF. The CDR3 DNA sequence: TGCGCCAGCAGCCAAGATCGGGGGCCCGGCTATGGCTACACCTTC.

CDR3 amino acids: CASSQQGNVETQYF. The CDR3, as DNA: TGCGCCAGCAGTCAACAGGGTAATGTGGAGACCCAGTACTTC. The rearrangement links TRBV5-1 to TRBJ2-5; maybe TRBD1 (6 bases). There are 14 residues in the CDR3. Deletions cut 5 bases from V and 5 bases from J, with 16 bases between. Germline lookup yields CDR1 SGHRS and CDR2 YFSETQ.

There are many counts of this clonotype. This chain connects TRBV4-1 to TRBJ2-3, with unresolved D. Per the germline V gene, CDR1 is MGHRA and CDR2 is YSYEKL. Trimming took off 1 base at V and 1 base at J, with 15 bases between the two ends. The CDR3 is made up of 17 amino acids. The CDR3 region is CASSQVGSVVRTDTQYF. The CDR3 nucleotides are TGCGCCAGCAGCCAAGTGGGCTCGGTAGTCCGCACAGATACGCAGTATTTT.

This chain uses TRBV20-1 with TRBJ1-6; D not resolved. CDR3 size: 15 residues. CDR1 and CDR2 from the germline V gene are DFQATT and SNEGSKA (reference sequence). V was trimmed by 5 bases and J by 0 bases, leaving 11 bases between them. The CDR3 sequence: CSAPDSSSYNSPLHF. As DNA, the CDR3 is TGCAGTGCTCCGGACTCGAGCTCCTATAATTCACCCCTCCACTTT.

This clonotype was detected only a few times. This chain uses TRBV29-1 with TRBJ1-1; 9 nucleotides match TRBD1. The CDR3 totals 13 residues. Germline V gene lookup returns CDR1 SQVTM and CDR2 ANQGSEA. Trimming removed 5 bases from V and 4 bases from J; junction bases left unmatched: 5. This chain's CDR3 is CSVRRQGGTEAFF. The DNA of the CDR3 is TGCAGCGTTCGGAGACAGGGGGGCACTGAAGCTTTCTTT.

This clonotype was observed a few times. The V and J genes are TRBV24-1 and TRBJ2-1, with 10 bases lining up with TRBD2. This CDR3 spans 16 amino acids. Germline V gene sequence: CDR1 KGHDR, CDR2 SFDVKD. After removal of 5 bases from V and 3 bases from J, the junction contained 6 bases not matched to a gene. In nucleotides, the CDR3 is TGTGCCACCAGTGGGAACCTAGCGGGGGTCTACAATGAGCAGTTCTTC. Translating it yields CATSGNLAGVYNEQFF.

This clonotype has only a few counts. The V gene is TRBV18, the J gene TRBJ2-1; 8 nucleotides align to TRBD1. The germline CDR1 and CDR2 sequences are KGHSH and LQKENI. V shed 2 bases and J 9 bases; nucleotides not matched to a gene: 12. The CDR3 runs to 16 residues. The CDR3 nucleotides read TGTGCCAGCTCACCATCGGGGACAGGTCTGATGGGTGAGCAGTTCTTC. Its translation: CASSPSGTGLMGEQFF.

The genes are TRBV7-2 and TRBJ1-1; TRBD1 might be the D (6 bases). This CDR3 is built from 15 residues. Germline V CDR1 and CDR2: SGHTA, FQGNSA. Deletions cut 4 bases from V and 4 bases from J, with 16 bases between. The CDR3 DNA reads TGTGCCAGCAGCTACAGCGGGGGGCTAGGCACTGAAGCTTTCTTT. It encodes CASSYSGGLGTEAFF.

This clonotype was seen many times. V gene TRBV12-3 or TRBV12-4 combines with J gene TRBJ1-5; 7 nucleotides line up with TRBD1. Trimming at V came to 5 bases and at J to 6 bases, leaving 10 bases not matched to a gene. The CDR3 totals 15 residues. Here the CDR3 reads CASSERGPRPQPQHF. The CDR3 nucleotides read TGTGCCAGCAGTGAAAGGGGGCCCCGGCCTCAGCCCCAGCATTTT.